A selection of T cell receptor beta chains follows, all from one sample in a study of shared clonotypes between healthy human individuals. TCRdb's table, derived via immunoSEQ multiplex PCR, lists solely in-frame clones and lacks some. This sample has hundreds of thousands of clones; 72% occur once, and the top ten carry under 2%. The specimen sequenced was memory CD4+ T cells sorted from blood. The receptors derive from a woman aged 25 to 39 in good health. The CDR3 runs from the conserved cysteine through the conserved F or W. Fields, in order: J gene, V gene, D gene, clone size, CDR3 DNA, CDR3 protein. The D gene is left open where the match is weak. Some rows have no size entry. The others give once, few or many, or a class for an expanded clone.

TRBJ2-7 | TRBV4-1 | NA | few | TGCGCCAGCAGCCTACGACAGGATCACTACGAGCAGTACTTC | CASSLRQDHYEQYF
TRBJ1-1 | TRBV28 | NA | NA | TGTGCCAGCAGAACCGACAGGCGATTGACAGGTAAAATGAACACTGAAGCTTTCTTT | CASRTDRRLTGKMNTEAFF
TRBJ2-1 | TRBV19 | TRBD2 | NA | TGTGCCAGTAGTATCGGAGCGGGAGGGCCGGATGAGCAGTTCTTC | CASSIGAGGPDEQFF
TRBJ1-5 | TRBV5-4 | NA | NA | TGTGCCAGCAGCTTGGGGCAGGGCGATCAGCCCCAGCATTTT | CASSLGQGDQPQHF
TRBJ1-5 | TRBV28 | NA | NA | TGTGCCAGCAGTTCCGCCGGGACGAGAAATCAGCCCCAGCATTTT | CASSSAGTRNQPQHF
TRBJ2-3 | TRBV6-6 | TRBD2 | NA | TGTGCCAGCAGTCCGGGACTAGCGGGAGGCATAGATACGCAGTATTTT | CASSPGLAGGIDTQYF
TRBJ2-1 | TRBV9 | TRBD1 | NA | TGTGCCAGCAGCGTAGGGGACAGAGCCTACAATGAGCAGTTCTTC | CASSVGDRAYNEQFF
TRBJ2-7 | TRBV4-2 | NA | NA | TGTGCCAGCAGCTTACCCGGGACCACCTACGAGCAGTACTTC | CASSLPGTTYEQYF
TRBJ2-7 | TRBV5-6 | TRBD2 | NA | TGTGCCAGCAGCTTGTTCAGTAGCGGGAGCACCTACGAGCAGTACTTC | CASSLFSSGSTYEQYF
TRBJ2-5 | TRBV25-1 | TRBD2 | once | TGTGCCAGCAGTAGGACTAGCGGGAGCACAGAGACCCAGTACTTC | CASSRTSGSTETQYF
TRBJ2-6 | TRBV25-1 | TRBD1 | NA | TGTGCCAGCAGTGGCCGACAGGGAATCTCTGGGGCCAACGTCCTGACTTTC | CASSGRQGISGANVLTF
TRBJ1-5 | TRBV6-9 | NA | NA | TGTGCCAGCTACGTCCCGCGAAAAACTTCAATCAGTTCGGGTCAGACGCCCCAGCATTTT | CASYVPRKTSISSGQTPQHF
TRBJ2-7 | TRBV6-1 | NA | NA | TGTGCCAGCAGTGACCGGCCGGCGGCCGAGCAGTACTTC | CASSDRPAAEQYF
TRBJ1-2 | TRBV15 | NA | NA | TGTGCCACCAGCAGAGATGGGGCAGGGTTCGTCTCTCTCTATGGCTACACCTTC | CATSRDGAGFVSLYGYTF
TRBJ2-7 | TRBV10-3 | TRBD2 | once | TGTGCCATCAGTGGGACTAGCGGGAGGGCCCTCTCCTACGAGCAGTACTTC | CAISGTSGRALSYEQYF
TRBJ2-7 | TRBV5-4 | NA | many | TGTGCCAGCAGCTCAGTGGGGGCTAGCTCCTACGAGCAGTACTTC | CASSSVGASSYEQYF
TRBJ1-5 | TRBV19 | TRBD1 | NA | TGTGCCAGTAGTCACTACACGGGACAGGGCTATCAGCCCCAGCATTTT | CASSHYTGQGYQPQHF
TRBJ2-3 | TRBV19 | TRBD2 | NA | TGTGCCAGTAGGACTAGCGGCACAGATACGCAGTATTTT | CASRTSGTDTQYF
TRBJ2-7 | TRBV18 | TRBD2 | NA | TGTGCCAGCTCACCACCTAGCGGGAGTATCAGCTACGAGCAGTACTTC | CASSPPSGSISYEQYF
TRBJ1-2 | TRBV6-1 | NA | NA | TGTGCCAGCAGTAAAGCAACTAACTATGGCTACACCTTC | CASSKATNYGYTF
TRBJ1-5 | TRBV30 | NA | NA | TGTGCCTGGAGTCGGGGGGGGTATCAGCCCCAGCATTTT | CAWSRGGYQPQHF
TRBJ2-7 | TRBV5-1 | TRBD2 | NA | TGCGCCAGCAGCTTGATGGCTAGCGGGGCCTCAACCGAGCAGTACTTC | CASSLMASGASTEQYF
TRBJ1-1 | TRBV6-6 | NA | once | TGTGCCAGCAGGGACGGGCGGCAGAACACTGAAGCTTTCTTT | CASRDGRQNTEAFF
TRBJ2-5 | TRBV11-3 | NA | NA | TGTGCCAGCAGCAAGGGACGGACACAAGAGACCCAGTACTTC | CASSKGRTQETQYF
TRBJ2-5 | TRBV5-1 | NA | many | TGCGCCAGCAGCCAGAAAGCGGGTATAGTTCAAGAGACCCAGTACTTC | CASSQKAGIVQETQYF
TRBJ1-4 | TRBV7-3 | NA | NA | TGTGCCAGCAGCTTGTGCTTGGCAGGCGGATTGGGTAATGAAAAACTGTTTTTT | CASSLCLAGGLGNEKLFF
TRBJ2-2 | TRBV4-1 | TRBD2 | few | TGCGCCAGCAGCCAAGAGCGACTAGCGGGAACCGGGGAGCTGTTTTTT | CASSQERLAGTGELFF